This passage covers 32 T cell receptor beta chains from one sample sequenced in a study of control samples from healthy donors and cancer patients (dated by TCRdb to 2018 to 2020). Library generation was performed with the immunoSEQ multiplex PCR assay. Entries here come from immuneACCESS through TCRdb and include only in-frame sequences with V and J called. Some clones fail to appear in such tables; in the studies checked, an unresolved V gene covers under half of the shortfall, and the cause of the remainder is unknown. The sample table shows 350,000 to 450,000 clones, and 80% to 95% are seen once. Around 6.4% of the sample comes from the top ten. The material sequenced was PBMCs. These receptors came from a man between 35 and 55 years old with head and neck cancer.

The chain has TRBV16 and TRBJ2-7; D is uncertain. V lost 3 bases and J lost 5, with 8 bases in between. The CDR3 has 12 residues. CDR1 KGHSY and CDR2 FQNENV come from the germline V gene. The CDR3: CASSQNLDEQYF. The CDR3 nucleotides are TGTGCCAGCAGCCAGAACCTCGACGAGCAGTACTTC.

This chain connects TRBV7-2 to TRBJ1-2; D is unclear. The V end lost 5 bases, the J end lost 2 bases, and 12 bases lay between the germline ends. This CDR3 is 14 amino acids long. The germline gives CDR1 SGHTA, CDR2 FQGNSA. Here the CDR3 reads CASSLTALNYGYTF. The DNA of the CDR3 is TGTGCCAGCAGCCTCACGGCCCTGAACTATGGCTACACCTTC.

The chain's CDR3 is CASSASGTGRDEQYF. The DNA of the CDR3 is TGTGCCAGCAGCGCATCCGGGACGGGGAGGGACGAGCAGTACTTC. This chain links TRBV9 with TRBJ2-7; 7 bases match TRBD2. Germline CDR1 SGDLS, CDR2 YYNGEE. The CDR3 is 15 residues long. With 3 bases clipped from V and 5 bases from J, the junction kept 11 bases outside the gene matches.

This clone was seen only once. The chain is built from TRBV6-2 or TRBV6-3 and TRBJ1-2; perhaps TRBD1 as D (5 bases). This CDR3 has 14 amino acids. The V and J ends lost 0 bases and 6 bases respectively, with 11 bases between them. Germline V gene data show CDR1 as MNHEY and CDR2 as SVGEGT. CDR3 sequence reads: CASSYSPGLDGYTF. The CDR3 nucleotides read TGTGCCAGCAGTTACTCGCCAGGGTTGGATGGCTACACCTTC.

This clone was seen only once. The chain couples TRBV24-1 to TRBJ2-2, with D perhaps TRBD2 (5 bases). The CDR3 extends over 13 amino acids. Germline assignment: CDR1 KGHDR and CDR2 SFDVKD. V gave up 4 bases and J gave up 6 bases, with 8 bases separating them. The CDR3 reads CATSDARAGELFF. The CDR3 bases are TGTGCCACCAGTGACGCGCGGGCCGGGGAGCTGTTTTTT.

This clone was observed a handful of times. V is TRBV7-9 and J is TRBJ1-6; D is ambiguous. The CDR3 sequence is 13 residues long. Germline CDR1 SEHNR, CDR2 FQNEAQ (reference sequence). Trimming stripped 1 base from V and 8 bases from J, with 6 bases between. The CDR3 DNA sequence: TGTGCCAGCAGCTTAGGAGGAGATTCACCCCTCCACTTT. Protein sequence: CASSLGGDSPLHF. The full variable domain, rest sourced from reference TRBV7-9 and TRBJ1-6, is DTGVSQNPRHKITKRGQNVTFRCDPISEHNRLYWYRQTLGQGPEFLTYFQNEAQLEKSRLLSDRFSAERPKGSFSTLEIQRTEQGDSAMYLCASSLGGDSPLHFGNGTRLTVT.

The CDR3 sequence is CASSQDSETVLNTEAFF. Here the CDR3 DNA reads TGTGCCAGCAGCCAAGACTCCGAGACAGTTTTGAACACTGAAGCTTTCTTT. V usage is TRBV3-1 (or the pseudogene TRBV3-2) and J usage is TRBJ1-1, with D perhaps matching TRBD1 (5 bases). Deletions cut 0 bases from V and 0 bases from J, with 14 bases between. The CDR3 contains 17 residues. Germline CDR1 reads LGHDT; CDR2 reads YNNKEL (reference sequence).

This chain uses TRBV6-5 with TRBJ1-1; 11 positions agree with TRBD1. V dropped 6 bases and J dropped 6; count of bases not matched to a gene: 6. Germline CDR1 is MNHEY and CDR2 is SVGAGI. The CDR3 extends over 14 amino acids. The CDR3 bases are TGTGCCAGCAGGAGGGACAGGGGGTACGCTGAAGCTTTCTTT. Translated, it gives CASRRDRGYAEAFF.

The chain combines TRBV6-5 with TRBJ1-2; possible D gene TRBD1, 5 bases. The CDR3 spans 12 residues. Germline-derived CDR1 and CDR2 are MNHEY and SVGAGI. Trimming removed 6 bases at V and 4 bases at J, with 9 bases between. The DNA for the CDR3 is TGTGCCAGCAGAGGGGAGGTCTATGGCTACACCTTC. It codes for CASRGEVYGYTF.

The V and J genes are TRBV25-1 and TRBJ1-2; no firm D call. V dropped 1 base and J dropped 5 bases, with 14 bases sitting between them. In germline, CDR1 is MGHDK, CDR2 SYGVNS. CDR3 length: 15 residues. The CDR3: CASSEFDGNNYGYTF. The CDR3 coding sequence is TGTGCCAGCAGTGAATTCGACGGGAACAATTATGGCTACACCTTC.

To note about this clone: The same CDR3 is also encoded by other DNA sequences in this sample. This sequence joins TRBV7-3 and TRBJ2-5; D ambiguous. V was cut by 2 bases and J by 2 bases, with 6 bases left in between. The CDR3 contains 13 residues. Germline CDR1 and CDR2: SGHTA and FQGTGA. The CDR3 loop is CASSLSGQETQYF. DNA of the CDR3: TGTGCCAGCAGCTTATCAGGTCAAGAGACCCAGTACTTC.

The chain carries TRBV19 and TRBJ2-5; D tentatively fits TRBD1 or TRBD2 (5 bases each). CDR3 size: 15 residues. Germline loops: CDR1 LNHDA, CDR2 SQIVND (reference sequence). V was cut by 5 bases and J by 1 base, with 14 bases left in between. The CDR3 here is CASSVRPGPQETQYF. The CDR3 DNA follows: TGTGCCAGTAGTGTACGGCCGGGACCCCAAGAGACCCAGTACTTC.

The chain has TRBV25-1 and TRBJ2-2; 9 nucleotides line up with TRBD2. This CDR3 has 18 amino acids. Germline trimming cut 6 bases from V and 7 bases from J; bases unmatched to any gene: 18. Per the germline V gene, CDR1 is MGHDK and CDR2 is SYGVNS. CDR3 amino acids: CASRASGDPERVGGELFF. CDR3 coding DNA: TGTGCCAGCAGGGCTAGCGGGGATCCCGAAAGAGTCGGCGGGGAGCTGTTTTTT.

This chain joins TRBV5-1 and TRBJ2-7; D is possibly TRBD1 (5 bases). Trimming took 3 bases from V and 5 from J, leaving 18 bases between them. In germline, CDR1 is SGHRS, CDR2 YFSETQ. The length of the CDR3 is 15 residues. In nucleotides, the CDR3 is TGCGCCAGCAGCTCGCAGGGCTTTCTCAGGGACGAGCAGTACTTC. Its protein is CASSSQGFLRDEQYF.

The genes are TRBV15 and TRBJ2-1, with 8 bases that match TRBD1. The junction had 5 bases not matched to a gene; V was cut back by 0 bases and J by 7 bases. The V gene's germline CDR1 is LNHNV and CDR2 YYDKDF (reference sequence). This CDR3 contains 15 residues. This CDR3 reads CATSRDLRTGNEQFF. The CDR3 DNA reads TGTGCCACCAGCAGAGATCTCAGGACAGGGAATGAGCAGTTCTTC.

This clone was observed a few times. This rearrangement joins TRBV2 to TRBJ2-1, with D unclear. Trimming shortened V by 4 bases and J by 5 bases, and 12 bases separated the two germline ends. Per germline, CDR1 SNHLY and CDR2 FYNNEI. This CDR3 is 14 amino acids long. This chain's CDR3 is CASSGPLTDNEQFF. The DNA of the CDR3 is TGTGCCAGCAGTGGACCCCTCACAGACAATGAGCAGTTCTTC.

This clone was counted once. The chain uses TRBV28 and TRBJ2-5, with 16 bases that match TRBD2. The CDR3 length is 18 residues. Germline lookup yields CDR1 MDHEN and CDR2 SYDVKM. The V segment lost 4 bases and the J segment 6 bases; nucleotides outside the gene matches: 11. The CDR3 DNA follows: TGTGCCAGCAGTTCGTACTACCAGGGACTAGCGGGAGGGAAGACCCAGTACTTC. Translation gives CASSSYYQGLAGGKTQYF.

This rearrangement joins TRBV28 to TRBJ2-3; no definite D call. The V gene's germline CDR1 is MDHEN and CDR2 SYDVKM. The CDR3 contains 14 residues. The V end was cut by 3 bases, the J end by 5 bases, with 12 bases between. The CDR3: CASSFRTLVDTQYF. CDR3 sequence (DNA): TGTGCCAGCAGTTTCAGGACCCTAGTAGATACGCAGTATTTT. The variable domain in full, completed from reference TRBV28 and TRBJ2-3, reads DVKVTQSSRYLVKRTGEKVFLECVQDMDHENMFWYRQDPGLGLRLIYFSYDVKMKEKGDIPEGYSVSREKKERFSLILESASTNQTSMYLCASSFRTLVDTQYFGPGTRLTVL.

V and J are TRBV5-4 and TRBJ2-2, with no clear D. This CDR3 is built from 11 residues. The germline CDR1 and CDR2 sequences are SGHNT and YYREEE (reference sequence). The V gene lost 6 bases and the J gene lost 6 bases, with 6 bases spanning the gap. The CDR3 coding sequence is TGTGCCAGCACCCATGCCGGGGAGCTGTTTTTT. Its protein product is CASTHAGELFF.

Regarding this clone: This CDR3 is also generated by other DNA sequences in the sample. CDR3: CASSLTAYEQYF. In nucleotides, the CDR3 is TGTGCCAGCAGCCTGACAGCTTACGAGCAGTACTTC. This chain uses TRBV7-2 with TRBJ2-7; a possible D gene is TRBD1 (5 bases). Per the germline V gene, CDR1 is SGHTA and CDR2 is FQGNSA. The V end lost 5 bases, the J end lost 4 bases, and 9 bases lay between the germline ends. CDR3 size: 12 residues.

The chain joins TRBV19 to TRBJ2-7; TRBD2 aligns across 9 bases. V lost 4 bases, J lost 0 bases, and 1 base stayed unmatched. The CDR3 totals 14 residues. Germline-derived CDR1 and CDR2 are LNHDA and SQIVND (reference sequence). CDR3 DNA: TGTGCCAGTAGTAGGACTAGCGTCTCCTACGAGCAGTACTTC. Translation gives CASSRTSVSYEQYF.

The V gene is TRBV6-2 or TRBV6-3, the J gene TRBJ1-1; no definite D call. Trimming removed 2 bases at V and 8 bases at J, with 9 bases between. This CDR3 is built from 12 residues. Germline CDR1 reads MNHEY; CDR2 reads SVGEGT. The DNA for the CDR3 is TGTGCCAGCAGTTACAGTTTTGCAGAAGCTTTCTTT. It translates to CASSYSFAEAFF.

V is TRBV5-4 and J is TRBJ2-3; D not resolved. The CDR3 sequence is 14 residues long. V lost 4 bases and J 4 bases, leaving 13 bases between the germline ends. CDR1 and CDR2 (germline): SGHNT, YYREEE (reference sequence). The CDR3 nucleotides are TGTGCCAGCAGCCCTCCCCCACCAGCAGATACGCAGTATTTT. This gives the protein CASSPPPPADTQYF.

V and J are TRBV9 and TRBJ2-3, with a possible D match to TRBD2 (6 bases). Between the trimmed V and J ends, which lost 3 bases and 2 bases, there was a span of 16 bases. CDR3 size: 16 residues. Germline V gives CDR1 SGDLS, CDR2 YYNGEE. The CDR3 DNA reads as TGTGCCAGCAGCGCGGCGGGGAGAGCTACCACAGATACGCAGTATTTT. Translated: CASSAAGRATTDTQYF.

This clone came up once. The chain couples TRBV28 to TRBJ2-7; possibly TRBD1 for D (5 bases). In germline, CDR1 is MDHEN, CDR2 SYDVKM. The CDR3 contains 15 residues. The V end lost 2 bases, the J end lost 2 bases, and 13 bases lay between the germline ends. The CDR3 region has the DNA TGTGCCAGCAGTTTAAGGGGCTCCATAGCCTACGAGCAGTACTTC. As protein: CASSLRGSIAYEQYF.

The V gene is TRBV4-1, the J gene TRBJ2-1, with 9 nucleotides matching TRBD2. From germline, CDR1 is MGHRA and CDR2 YSYEKL. V lost 2 bases to trimming and J lost 5 bases; unmatched junction nucleotides: 16. The CDR3 has 19 residues. As DNA, the CDR3 is TGCGCCAGCAGCCAAACCCTTCCCGGGGGACTAGCAACACACAATGAGCAGTTCTTC. Translating it yields CASSQTLPGGLATHNEQFF.

V gene TRBV7-2 combines with J gene TRBJ1-5, with unresolved D. Germline CDR1 and CDR2: SGHTA and FQGNSA. The CDR3 length is 16 residues. V was shortened by 4 bases and J by 2 bases, with 15 bases between the two germline ends. CDR3 residues: CASSSNDILGNQPQHF. CDR3 sequence (DNA): TGTGCCAGCAGCTCCAATGACATTCTCGGCAATCAGCCCCAGCATTTT.

This clone came up once. This sequence joins TRBV30 and TRBJ1-2; D unclear. V lost 1 base and J 8 bases, leaving 8 bases between the germline ends. This CDR3 spans 11 amino acids. Germline-derived CDR1 and CDR2 are GTSNPN and SVGIG (reference sequence). In DNA, the CDR3 is TGTGCCTGGAGTGCAGAAGGCGGCTACACCTTC. Translating gives CAWSAEGGYTF.

The chain recombines TRBV5-6 with TRBJ1-2; D unclear. CDR3 length: 13 residues. CDR1 is SGHDT, CDR2 YYEEEE, per germline. With 1 base removed from V and 7 bases from J, the gap between germline ends came to 11 bases. The CDR3 nucleotides are TGTGCCAGCAGCTTGACCCCCGAGAGTGGCTACACCTTC. It yields the protein CASSLTPESGYTF.

This clone was seen more than once but under ten times. V gene TRBV30 combines with J gene TRBJ1-6, with 7 nucleotides matching TRBD1. The junction had 9 bases not matched to a gene; V was cut back by 3 bases and J by 7 bases. CDR1 is GTSNPN, CDR2 SVGIG, per germline (reference sequence). The CDR3 runs 15 residues. CDR3: CAWSRLVTGNSPLHF. CDR3 nucleotide sequence: TGTGCCTGGAGCCGTCTCGTGACAGGGAATTCACCCCTCCACTTT.

The chain uses TRBV6-2 or TRBV6-3 and TRBJ2-1, with 7 bases aligning to TRBD1. After removal of 2 bases from V and 0 bases from J, the junction contained 10 bases not matched to a gene. The CDR3 spans 18 residues. CDR1 is MNHEY, CDR2 SVGEGT, per germline. The CDR3 DNA reads as TGTGCCAGCAGTTACCCCGCCGACAGGGCTCGCTCCTACAATGAGCAGTTCTTC. It yields the protein CASSYPADRARSYNEQFF.

J is TRBJ2-2 and V is TRBV5-4; D unclear. The V gene lost 1 base and the J gene lost 8 bases, with 15 bases spanning the gap. The CDR3 has 15 residues. CDR1 is SGHNT and CDR2 is YYREEE in the germline V gene (reference sequence). The CDR3 is CASSLRTNPQGELFF. CDR3 DNA: TGTGCCAGCAGCTTGCGAACTAACCCTCAAGGGGAGCTGTTTTTT.